These 30 T cell receptor beta chains were all obtained from the same sample, sequenced in a study of Ad26.COV2.S vaccination and SARS-CoV-2 variants (dated by TCRdb to the early 2020s). Interpreted using the paper, the treatment or condition label stands for: about 20 received Ad26.COV2.S at low or high dose, single or two shots; about 5 received placebo; per-sample allocation not given. Repertoires of vaccine and placebo recipients were sequenced from samples collected on day 63 after the first injection. Library preparation was by the immunoSEQ multiplex PCR assay. Entries here come from immuneACCESS through TCRdb and include only in-frame sequences with V and J called. Some clones fail to appear in such tables; in the studies checked, an unresolved V gene covers under half of the shortfall, and the cause of the remainder is unknown. The sample records over 350,000 clones, about 85% of which are singletons. Approximately 3.7% of the sample is held by the ten biggest clonotypes.

Sequences were derived from peripheral blood, sampled in a trial of Ad26.COV2.S vaccine versus placebo. These receptors were taken from a person aged 18 to 65 who received the Ad26.COV2.S COVID-19 vaccine or a placebo.

The sample holds one count of this clone. The gene calls are TRBV5-8 and TRBJ2-1; TRBD2 agrees at 9 bases. The CDR3 length is 17 residues. Looked up from germline, CDR1 is SGHTS and CDR2 is YDEGEE. V lost 0 bases and J lost 1; bases outside the gene matches: 5. The CDR3 nucleotides read TGTGCCAGCAGCTTGGGGCGGGGGGGCCGGTCCTACAATGAGCAGTTCTTC. Protein product: CASSLGRGGRSYNEQFF.

The chain couples TRBV6-2 or TRBV6-3 to TRBJ2-7, with 10 bases lining up with TRBD2. The trim removed 2 bases at V and 7 bases at J, leaving 8 bases unmatched. Germline CDR1 MNHEY, CDR2 SVGEGT. The CDR3 consists of 15 residues. The CDR3 bases are TGTGCCAGCAGTTACCTCGCTAGCGGGGGTCAAGAGCAGTACTTC. It yields the protein CASSYLASGGQEQYF.

CDR3 nucleotide sequence: TGTGCCAGCAGTTACTCGCCCTCTCCAGGGAACATTCAGTACTTC. It specifies CASSYSPSPGNIQYF. V and J are TRBV6-5 and TRBJ2-4; D perhaps matches TRBD1 (5 bases). The length of the CDR3 is 15 residues. Trimming shortened V by 0 bases and J by 7 bases, and 13 bases separated the two germline ends. Germline loops: CDR1 MNHEY, CDR2 SVGAGI.

The J gene is TRBJ1-2, the V gene TRBV3-1 (or the pseudogene TRBV3-2), with unresolved D. Germline CDR1 and CDR2: LGHDT and YNNKEL (reference sequence). The CDR3 sequence is 13 residues long. V was shortened by 5 bases and J by 8 bases, with 15 bases between the two germline ends. CDR3 loop: CASSATPRGGYTF. CDR3 DNA: TGTGCCAGCAGCGCAACCCCTCGAGGCGGCTACACCTTC.

CDR3 nucleotide sequence: TGTGCCAGCAGCCAAGACGAAGAGACCCAGTACTTC. Translation gives CASSQDEETQYF. The chain couples TRBV3-1 (or the pseudogene TRBV3-2) to TRBJ2-5; D unclear. Germline-derived CDR1 and CDR2 are LGHDT and YNNKEL (reference sequence). V lost 0 bases and J lost 3, with 2 bases in between. This CDR3 is built from 12 residues.

The rearrangement uses TRBV24-1 and TRBJ1-5; no firm D call. CDR3 length: 13 residues. The germline V gene encodes CDR1 KGHDR and CDR2 SFDVKD. V lost 5 bases and J lost 0, with 4 bases in between. The CDR3 DNA is TGTGCCACCAGTGGAAGTAGCAATCAGCCCCAGCATTTT. Amino acid sequence: CATSGSSNQPQHF.

V is TRBV10-1 and J is TRBJ1-1, with 9 bases identical to TRBD1. Germline CDR1 reads WNHNN; CDR2 reads SYGVQD (reference sequence). The ends lost 5 bases at V and 4 bases at J; junction bases unmatched: 5. This CDR3 spans 14 amino acids. For the CDR3, the DNA is TGCGCCAGCAGTTGGGACAGGGTGAGCACTGAAGCTTTCTTT. The encoded protein is CASSWDRVSTEAFF.

This chain links TRBV19 with TRBJ1-6; D ambiguous. CDR3 length: 18 residues. The V gene lost 1 base and the J gene lost 13 bases, with 26 bases spanning the gap. The V gene's germline CDR1 is LNHDA and CDR2 SQIVND (reference sequence). The CDR3 nucleotides read TGTGCCAGTAGTATAGCCCACCGGAGACGTCTATCCCCGTTCCCCCTCCACTTT. Its protein is CASSIAHRRRLSPFPLHF.

This chain connects TRBV4-1 to TRBJ1-2; unclear D gene. V shed 6 bases and J shed 2 bases, with 22 bases lying between them. Germline-derived CDR1 and CDR2 are MGHRA and YSYEKL. There are 17 residues in the CDR3. As DNA, the CDR3 is TGCGCCAGCAGAGGGCAGCTAGTGCCTTTCCAGAACTATGGCTACACCTTC. Amino acids: CASRGQLVPFQNYGYTF.

J is TRBJ1-2 and V is TRBV3-1 (or the pseudogene TRBV3-2); D remains ambiguous. This CDR3 has 14 amino acids. V lost 4 bases, J lost 6 bases, and 15 bases lay in between. From germline, CDR1 is LGHDT and CDR2 YNNKEL (reference sequence). The CDR3 DNA reads as TGTGCCAGCAGCCCAGGAGGGCCTGGCGATGGCTACACCTTC. It codes for CASSPGGPGDGYTF.

J is TRBJ1-1 and V is TRBV6-5; 8 bases map to TRBD1. J gave up 5 bases and V 6 bases, and 11 bases lay outside the gene matches. Germline loops: CDR1 MNHEY, CDR2 SVGAGI. The CDR3 loop spans 15 amino acids. As DNA, the CDR3 is TGTGCCAGCAGCCCCCCGACAGGGGTGTATACTGAAGCTTTCTTT. This sequence encodes CASSPPTGVYTEAFF.

A few counts support this clone. V gene TRBV3-1 (or the pseudogene TRBV3-2) combines with J gene TRBJ1-6; D might be TRBD1 (5 bases). This CDR3 is built from 16 residues. V was pared by 2 bases and J by 8 bases, with 16 bases between. The germline V gene encodes CDR1 LGHDT and CDR2 YNNKEL (reference sequence). CDR3 coding DNA: TGTGCCAGCAGCCAATGGAGGGGCGGGAGAGATTCACCCCTCCACTTT. Protein product: CASSQWRGGRDSPLHF.

This clone has just a few counts. This sequence joins TRBV11-2 and TRBJ2-6, with a possible D match to TRBD1 (6 bases). V was clipped by 7 bases and J by 15 bases, with 22 bases between them. The germline V gene encodes CDR1 SGHAT and CDR2 FQNNGV. The CDR3 is made up of 14 amino acids. The CDR3 DNA follows: TGTGCCAGCAAGACAGGTGCGTCGGCTTTTGGCCTGACTTTC. Amino acids: CASKTGASAFGLTF.

This chain joins TRBV2 and TRBJ1-1, with no clear D. The CDR3 totals 13 residues. Per germline, CDR1 SNHLY and CDR2 FYNNEI. Trimming removed 4 bases from V and 10 bases from J, with 16 bases in between. The DNA for the CDR3 is TGTGCCAGCAGTGCTGGATCGAAAATTTCAGCTTTCTTT. It is translated as CASSAGSKISAFF.

This chain uses TRBV5-6 with TRBJ2-5, with TRBD2 matching over 8 bases. The germline gives CDR1 SGHDT, CDR2 YYEEEE. Trimming took 2 bases from V and 3 from J; bases not matched to a gene: 6. The CDR3 covers 15 residues. CDR3 residues: CASSLIAGLKETQYF. The CDR3 nucleotides are TGTGCCAGCAGCTTAATAGCGGGGCTAAAAGAGACCCAGTACTTC.

The V gene is TRBV4-1, the J gene TRBJ2-3; TRBD2 agrees at 8 bases. Trimming at V came to 3 bases and at J to 4 bases, leaving 6 bases not matched to a gene. Germline V lookup: CDR1 MGHRA, CDR2 YSYEKL. This CDR3 is built from 15 residues. The CDR3 region has the DNA TGCGCCAGCAGCCAGGGTAGCGGGATACCAGATACGCAGTATTTT. Its translation: CASSQGSGIPDTQYF.

In this sample, this clone turned up a few times. The V call is TRBV5-1, the J call TRBJ2-7, with D uncertain. This CDR3 has 12 amino acids. V was trimmed by 0 bases and J by 3 bases, leaving 4 bases between them. The V gene's germline CDR1 is SGHRS and CDR2 YFSETQ. The CDR3 spells CASSLVGYEQYF. The CDR3 bases are TGCGCCAGCAGCTTGGTGGGCTACGAGCAGTACTTC.

This clone turned up a few times. V is TRBV3-1 (or the pseudogene TRBV3-2) and J is TRBJ1-2; D is uncertain. Germline CDR1 LGHDT, CDR2 YNNKEL (reference sequence). V was pared by 0 bases and J by 7 bases, with 9 bases between. The CDR3 has 13 residues. CDR3 nucleotide sequence: TGTGCCAGCAGCCAAGACTCAGCGGGTGGCTACACCTTC. It specifies CASSQDSAGGYTF.

The chain combines TRBV5-4 with TRBJ2-5; no definite D call. Germline CDR1 SGHNT, CDR2 YYREEE (reference sequence). V dropped 0 bases and J dropped 5 bases, with 8 bases sitting between them. This CDR3 contains 13 residues. The CDR3 sequence is CASSLEGFETQYF. DNA of the CDR3: TGTGCCAGCAGCTTGGAAGGTTTTGAGACCCAGTACTTC.

V usage is TRBV5-1 and J usage is TRBJ2-2, with TRBD2 as a possible D gene (5 bases). Germline lookup yields CDR1 SGHRS and CDR2 YFSETQ. This CDR3 region has 15 residues. Trimming left V 0 bases short and J 7 bases short, with 13 bases between. The CDR3 reads CASSLDPGAGGELFF. CDR3 nucleotides: TGCGCCAGCAGCTTGGATCCGGGCGCGGGCGGGGAGCTGTTTTTT.

The chain carries TRBV10-2 and TRBJ2-7; tentatively, D is TRBD1 (5 bases). CDR3 size: 14 residues. Trimming left V 3 bases short and J 0 bases short, with 9 bases between. In germline, CDR1 is WSHSY, CDR2 SAAADI. The chain's CDR3 is CASSERTSSYEQYF. The CDR3 DNA follows: TGCGCCAGCAGTGAACGGACAAGCTCCTACGAGCAGTACTTC.

The rearrangement links TRBV7-9 to TRBJ1-2; the D is unclear. The CDR3 spans 15 residues. Germline-derived CDR1 and CDR2 are SEHNR and FQNEAQ (reference sequence). Trimming stripped 1 base from V and 4 bases from J, with 13 bases between. CDR3 coding DNA: TGTGCCAGCAGCTTAGGTGCGGCGGATCGCTATGGCTACACCTTC. This translates into CASSLGAADRYGYTF.

The chain carries TRBV10-3 and TRBJ2-7, with D possibly being TRBD1 (6 bases). This CDR3 comprises 15 residues. CDR1 is ENHRY and CDR2 is SYGVKD in the germline V gene. The V gene lost 10 bases and the J gene lost 0 bases, with 19 bases spanning the gap. The CDR3: CATTRNPTGSYEQYF. The CDR3 coding sequence is TGTGCCACCACCCGCAACCCGACAGGCTCCTACGAGCAGTACTTC.

V and J are TRBV18 and TRBJ2-3, with D unresolved. The germline V gene encodes CDR1 KGHSH and CDR2 LQKENI. The CDR3 consists of 16 residues. V was pared by 3 bases and J by 2 bases, with 15 bases between. CDR3 sequence: CASSPDSLPYTDTQYF. The CDR3 DNA is TGTGCCAGCTCACCGGATTCACTTCCCTACACAGATACGCAGTATTTT.

This chain uses TRBV19 with TRBJ1-3; 8 bases align to TRBD1. Germline V gives CDR1 LNHDA, CDR2 SQIVND (reference sequence). Trimming removed 5 bases from V and 0 bases from J; junction bases left unmatched: 9. The CDR3 length is 17 residues. The CDR3 here is CASSSWTGSLSGNTIYF. DNA for the CDR3: TGTGCCAGTAGTTCATGGACAGGGAGCCTCTCTGGAAACACCATATATTTT.

The CDR3 DNA is TGTGCCAGCAGGATTGGACATCCCCGAGGTTACACCTTC. It is translated as CASRIGHPRGYTF. The chain combines TRBV2 with TRBJ1-2, with D possibly matching TRBD1 (5 bases). With 6 bases removed from V and 11 bases from J, the gap between germline ends came to 19 bases. Germline V CDR1 and CDR2: SNHLY, FYNNEI. The CDR3 is made up of 13 amino acids.

The chain joins TRBV7-8 to TRBJ1-6; TRBD1 is a possible D gene (5 bases). CDR3 size: 13 residues. The V gene's germline CDR1 is SGHVS and CDR2 FQNEAQ. Trimming shortened V by 1 base and J by 8 bases, and 6 bases separated the two germline ends. The CDR3 region has the DNA TGTGCCAGCAGCTTAGGAGGGGATTCACCCCTCCACTTT. Protein: CASSLGGDSPLHF.

This chain links TRBV11-2 with TRBJ2-3; D could derive from TRBD1 or TRBD2 (6 bases each). Trimming stripped 1 base from V and 0 bases from J, with 8 bases between. The CDR3 has 15 amino acids. From germline, CDR1 is SGHAT and CDR2 FQNNGV. CDR3: CASSLGGASTDTQYF. In nucleotides, the CDR3 is TGTGCCAGCAGCTTAGGGGGGGCTAGCACAGATACGCAGTATTTT.

V usage is TRBV9 and J usage is TRBJ2-2; tentative D call: TRBD1 (5 bases). Germline CDR1 and CDR2: SGDLS and YYNGEE. Trimming took 4 bases from V and 8 from J, leaving 6 bases between them. The CDR3 loop spans 11 amino acids. The CDR3: CASSSGGELFF. The CDR3 region has the DNA TGTGCCAGCAGCTCAGGGGGGGAGCTGTTTTTT.

This sequence joins TRBV3-1 (or the pseudogene TRBV3-2) and TRBJ2-2; D assignment may be TRBD1 or TRBD2 (7 bases each). V lost 1 base, J lost 7 bases, and 13 bases lay in between. The CDR3 is made up of 15 amino acids. Germline values: CDR1 LGHDT, CDR2 YNNKEL (reference sequence). CDR3 amino acids: CASSQVRGGSGELFF. The CDR3 DNA follows: TGTGCCAGCAGCCAAGTCAGGGGGGGAAGCGGGGAGCTGTTTTTT.